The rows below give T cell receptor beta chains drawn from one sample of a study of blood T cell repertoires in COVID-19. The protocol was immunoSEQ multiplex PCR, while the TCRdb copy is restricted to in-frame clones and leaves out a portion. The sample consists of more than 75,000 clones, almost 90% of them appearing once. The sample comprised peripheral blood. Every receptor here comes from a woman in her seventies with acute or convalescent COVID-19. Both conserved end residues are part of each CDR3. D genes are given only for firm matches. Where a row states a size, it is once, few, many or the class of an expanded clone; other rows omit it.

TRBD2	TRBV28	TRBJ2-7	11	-	CASKAGVEQYF	TGTGCCAGCAAGGCGGGGGTCGAGCAGTACTTC
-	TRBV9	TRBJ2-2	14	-	CASRRGGNTGELFF	TGTGCCAGCAGAAGGGGGGGCAACACCGGGGAGCTGTTTTTT
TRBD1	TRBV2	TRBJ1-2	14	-	CASRWTGVHYGYTF	TGTGCCAGCAGGTGGACAGGGGTACACTATGGCTACACCTTC
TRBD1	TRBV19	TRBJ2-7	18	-	CASSTLGQGAPEPYEQYF	TGTGCCAGTAGTACACTAGGACAGGGGGCGCCGGAGCCCTACGAGCAGTACTTC
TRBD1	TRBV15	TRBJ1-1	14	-	CATSTRDRVDEAFF	TGTGCCACCAGCACCCGGGACAGGGTAGATGAAGCTTTCTTT
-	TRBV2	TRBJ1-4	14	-	CASRETVINEKLFF	TGTGCCAGCAGAGAGACAGTGATAAATGAAAAACTGTTTTTT
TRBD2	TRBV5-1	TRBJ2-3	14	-	CASTTSGSTDTQYF	TGCGCCAGCACGACTAGCGGGAGCACAGATACGCAGTATTTT
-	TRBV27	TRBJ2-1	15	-	CATHPGRWRDNEQFF	TGTGCCACCCACCCCGGGCGGTGGAGGGACAATGAGCAGTTCTTC
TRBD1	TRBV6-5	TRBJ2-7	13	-	CASNRDRDYEQYF	TGTGCCAGCAACCGGGACAGGGACTACGAGCAGTACTTC
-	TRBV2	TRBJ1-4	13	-	CASSELGPEKLFF	TGTGCCAGCAGTGAATTGGGGCCGGAAAAACTGTTTTTT
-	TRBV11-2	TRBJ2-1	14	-	CASSFQGPYNEQFF	TGTGCCAGCAGCTTTCAGGGGCCCTACAATGAGCAGTTCTTC
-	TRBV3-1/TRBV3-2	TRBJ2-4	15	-	CASSQEGHSKNIQYF	TGTGCCAGCAGCCAAGAGGGGCATAGCAAAAACATTCAGTACTTC
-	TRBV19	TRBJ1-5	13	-	CASADSSNQPQHF	TGTGCCAGTGCCGACAGTAGCAATCAGCCCCAGCATTTT
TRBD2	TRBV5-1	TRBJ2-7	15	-	CASSLSTSGSKEQYF	TGCGCCAGCAGCTTATCTACTAGCGGGAGTAAGGAGCAGTACTTC
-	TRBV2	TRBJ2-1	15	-	CASRPRTGGDNEQFF	TGTGCCAGCAGACCGAGGACTGGCGGGGACAATGAGCAGTTCTTC
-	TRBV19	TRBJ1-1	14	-	CASSIGQLNTEAFF	TGTGCCAGTAGTATAGGGCAGTTGAACACTGAAGCTTTCTTT
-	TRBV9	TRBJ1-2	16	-	CASSVATGDSNYGYTF	TGTGCCAGCAGCGTAGCTACGGGAGACAGCAACTATGGCTACACCTTC
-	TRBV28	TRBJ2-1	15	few	CASSLLADSPNEQFF	TGTGCCAGCAGTTTACTGGCAGACTCGCCGAATGAGCAGTTCTTC
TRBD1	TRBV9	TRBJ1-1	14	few	CASSVTGGVTEAFF	TGTGCCAGCAGCGTAACAGGGGGCGTCACTGAAGCTTTCTTT
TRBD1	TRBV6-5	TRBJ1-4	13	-	CASRDRGSEKLFF	TGTGCCAGCAGGGACAGGGGTAGTGAAAAACTGTTTTTT
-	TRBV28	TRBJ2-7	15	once	CASSSRRGFYEGQYF	TGTGCCAGCAGTTCCCGTCGAGGATTCTACGAAGGGCAGTACTTC
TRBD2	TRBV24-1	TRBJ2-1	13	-	CATSDLLGREQFF	TGTGCCACCAGTGATTTGCTCGGGAGGGAGCAGTTCTTC
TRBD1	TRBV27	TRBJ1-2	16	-	CASSLSFTGQRYGYTF	TGTGCCAGCAGTTTAAGTTTTACGGGACAGCGCTATGGCTACACCTTC
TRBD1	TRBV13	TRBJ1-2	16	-	CASSLARTGPVYGYTF	TGTGCCAGCAGCTTAGCCCGGACAGGGCCCGTCTATGGCTACACCTTC
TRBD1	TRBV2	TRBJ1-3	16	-	CASSGGTGGAGNTIYF	TGTGCCAGCAGTGGTGGGACAGGAGGGGCTGGAAACACCATATATTTT
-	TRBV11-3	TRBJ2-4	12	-	CASSSARYIQYF	TGTGCCAGCAGCTCCGCCCGGTACATTCAGTACTTC
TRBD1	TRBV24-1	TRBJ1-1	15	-	CATSGTGGGRTEAFF	TGTGCCACCAGTGGGACAGGAGGGGGGCGGACTGAAGCTTTCTTT
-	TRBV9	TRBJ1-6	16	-	CASSADSVPYNSPLHF	TGTGCCAGCAGCGCTGACAGTGTACCCTATAATTCACCCCTCCACTTT
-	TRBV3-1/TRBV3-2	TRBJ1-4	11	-	CASSQRGKLFF	TGTGCCAGCAGCCAACGGGGAAAACTGTTTTTT
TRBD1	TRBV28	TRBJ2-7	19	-	CASSSPIFAERRQGYEQYF	TGTGCCAGCAGTTCCCCAATTTTTGCGGAGCGGCGACAGGGCTACGAGCAGTACTTC
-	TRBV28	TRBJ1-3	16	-	CASSLSGRGAGNTIYF	TGTGCCAGCAGTTTATCAGGCAGGGGTGCTGGAAACACCATATATTTT
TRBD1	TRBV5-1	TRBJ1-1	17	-	CASSLVLRDRGTTEAFF	TGCGCCAGCAGCTTGGTTCTCCGGGACAGGGGGACCACTGAAGCTTTCTTT
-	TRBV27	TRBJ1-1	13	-	CASSFRSELEAFF	TGTGCCAGCAGTTTCAGAAGCGAGCTTGAAGCTTTCTTT
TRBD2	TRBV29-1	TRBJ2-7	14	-	CSGISGRPSYEQYF	TGCAGCGGAATTAGCGGGAGGCCTTCCTACGAGCAGTACTTC
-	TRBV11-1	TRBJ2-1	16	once	CASSLLSPGSYNEQFF	TGTGCCAGCAGCTTACTCTCTCCCGGGTCCTACAATGAGCAGTTCTTC
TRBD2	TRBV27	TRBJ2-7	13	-	CASSLQSGGTQYF	TGTGCCAGCAGTTTACAATCGGGGGGAACACAGTACTTC
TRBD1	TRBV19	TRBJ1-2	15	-	CASSILGQGGDGYTF	TGTGCCAGTAGTATTCTGGGACAGGGAGGGGATGGCTACACCTTC
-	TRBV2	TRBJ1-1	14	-	CASNQGRGVAEAFF	TGTGCCAGCAACCAGGGTAGGGGTGTCGCTGAAGCTTTCTTT
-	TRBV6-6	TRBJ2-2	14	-	CASGGAGTTGELFF	TGTGCCAGCGGGGGGGCCGGTACCACCGGGGAGCTGTTTTTT
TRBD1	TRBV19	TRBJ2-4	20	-	CASSFGPGTGGTGAKNIQYF	TGTGCCAGTAGTTTTGGGCCCGGGACAGGGGGCACGGGAGCCAAAAACATTCAGTACTTC
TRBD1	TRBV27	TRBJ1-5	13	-	CASRKGAHQPQHF	TGTGCCAGCAGAAAGGGGGCCCATCAGCCCCAGCATTTT
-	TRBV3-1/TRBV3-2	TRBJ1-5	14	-	CASSHGGVSQPQHF	TGTGCCAGCAGCCATGGGGGGGTGTCCCAGCCCCAGCATTTT
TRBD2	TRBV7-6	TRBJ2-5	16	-	CASSLSSGSYQETQYF	TGTGCCAGCAGCTTATCTAGCGGGAGCTATCAAGAGACCCAGTACTTC
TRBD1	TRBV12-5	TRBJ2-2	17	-	CASGLVLDRGNTGELFF	TGTGCTAGTGGTTTGGTACTAGACAGGGGGAACACCGGGGAGCTGTTTTTT
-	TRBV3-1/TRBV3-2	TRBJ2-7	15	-	CASSQEPARADEQYF	TGTGCCAGCAGCCAAGAGCCGGCCAGGGCGGACGAGCAGTACTTC
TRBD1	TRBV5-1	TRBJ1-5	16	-	CASSIGTDIGNQPQHF	TGCGCCAGCAGCATTGGGACAGACATTGGCAATCAGCCCCAGCATTTT
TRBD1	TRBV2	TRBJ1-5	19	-	CASSEHPGQGRKSNQPQHF	TGTGCCAGCAGTGAGCATCCGGGACAGGGCCGTAAAAGCAATCAGCCCCAGCATTTT
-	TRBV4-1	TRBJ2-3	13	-	CASSPTSTDTQYF	TGCGCCAGCAGCCCTACTAGCACAGATACGCAGTATTTT
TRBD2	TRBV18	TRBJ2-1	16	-	CASSPLPSGSLNEQFF	TGTGCCAGCTCACCACTCCCTAGCGGGAGTTTAAATGAGCAGTTCTTC
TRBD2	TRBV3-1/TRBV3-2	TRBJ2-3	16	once	CASSQDPRGGRDTQYF	TGTGCCAGCAGCCAAGATCCCAGGGGCGGGAGGGATACGCAGTATTTT
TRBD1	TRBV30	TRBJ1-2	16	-	CAWSVPGTGRSNGYTF	TGTGCCTGGAGTGTACCAGGGACAGGGCGATCGAACGGCTACACCTTC
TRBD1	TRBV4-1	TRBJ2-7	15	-	CASSLRDRGTYEQYF	TGCGCCAGCAGCCTCCGGGACAGGGGTACCTACGAGCAGTACTTC
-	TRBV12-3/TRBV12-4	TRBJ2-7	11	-	CASSLQGRQYF	TGTGCCAGCAGTTTACAGGGTAGGCAGTACTTC